The 23 T cell receptor beta chains below all came from one sample that was sequenced in a study of regulatory T cells in long-lasting Graves disease. As for time point: newly diagnosed GD, antithyroid drugs for less than 3 months. RNA from PBMCs was the source of the TCR library. Building of the TCR beta libraries involved iRepertoire HTBI primers and Arm-PCR of CDR3 regions. TCRdb reprocessed the multiplex PCR reads with MiXCR, giving one entry per CDR3 protein. The sample carries about 530,000 distinct CDR3 sequences, about 15% recorded once. This sample also belongs to another study, concerning T cells in Graves' hyperthyroidism and ophthalmopathy.

This material consisted of peripheral blood mononuclear cells (PBMCs), taken at new diagnosis, from a patient treated with antithyroid drugs. These receptors were taken from a woman aged 35-65 years with Graves disease.

Concerning this clonotype: The CDR3 ends on some other residue instead of the conserved phenylalanine or tryptophan, so this is likely a read error. The J gene is TRBJ2-7, the V gene TRBV24-1; possibly TRBD1 or TRBD2 for D (5 bases each). In germline, CDR1 is KGHDR, CDR2 SFDVKD. The germline V and J ends were trimmed by 7 bases and 6 bases, with 9 bases remaining between them. The CDR3 is 11 amino acids. As DNA, the CDR3 is TGTGCCACCAGCCGGGGCGTCGAGCAGTACCTC. Amino acid sequence: CATSRGVEQYL.

In its sample, this clonotype was seen many times. The chain recombines TRBV3-1 with TRBJ1-2; D is ambiguous. Trimming removed 4 bases at V and 2 bases at J, with 11 bases between. The CDR3 spans 14 residues. The germline gives CDR1 LGHDT, CDR2 YNNKEL (reference sequence). The CDR3 DNA reads TGTGCCAGCAGCCGTCGAGAAAAGAACTATGGCTACACCTTC. Amino acids: CASSRREKNYGYTF.

The V gene is TRBV18, the J gene TRBJ1-6; weak D call: TRBD1 (5 bases). V lost 2 bases and J 9 bases, leaving 17 bases between the germline ends. The CDR3 consists of 16 residues. In germline, CDR1 is KGHSH, CDR2 LQKENI. CDR3 region: CASSPGSQGIVSPLHF. The CDR3 region has the DNA TGTGCCAGCTCACCAGGAAGCCAGGGAATTGTTTCACCCCTCCACTTT.

This clonotype was found many times. V usage is TRBV12-3 or TRBV12-4 and J usage is TRBJ2-7; TRBD1 aligns across 8 bases. There are 14 residues in the CDR3. V lost 0 bases to trimming and J lost 6 bases; unmatched junction nucleotides: 4. The CDR3 region is CASSLAGQVTEQYF. The CDR3 nucleotides read TGTGCCAGCAGTTTAGCGGGACAGGTCACCGAGCAGTACTTC.

This clonotype was observed many times. V gene TRBV6-9 combines with J gene TRBJ2-4, with 10 bases aligning to TRBD1. The trim removed 3 bases at V and 6 bases at J, leaving 2 bases unmatched. CDR1 MNHGY and CDR2 SVAAGI come from the germline V gene. The CDR3 sequence is 14 residues long. CDR3 amino acids: CASSYRDRGNIQYF. Here the CDR3 DNA reads TGTGCCAGCAGTTACCGGGACAGGGGAAACATTCAGTACTTC.

This clonotype was seen ten or more times. The chain links TRBV10-3 to TRBJ2-3; D not resolved. This CDR3 region has 14 residues. Trimming took off 6 bases at V and 4 bases at J, with 14 bases between the two ends. Germline lookup yields CDR1 ENHRY and CDR2 SYGVKD. CDR3: CAIRQRVTADTQYF. In DNA, the CDR3 is TGTGCCATCAGGCAGAGAGTCACCGCAGATACGCAGTATTTT.

There are many counts of this clonotype. The chain combines TRBV4-1 with TRBJ2-3; the match to TRBD2 covers 8 bases. V trimming: 3 bases; J trimming: 3 bases; junction bases outside the gene matches: 8. The CDR3 has 16 residues. Looked up from germline, CDR1 is MGHRA and CDR2 is YSYEKL. The CDR3 region has the DNA TGCGCCAGCAGCCAGCCGGCAGCGGGGGATACAGATACGCAGTATTTT. This sequence encodes CASSQPAAGDTDTQYF.

CDR3: CASSFGDRGIEQYF. DNA of the CDR3: TGCGCCAGCAGCTTTGGTGACAGGGGGATCGAGCAGTACTTC. The J gene is TRBJ2-7, the V gene TRBV5-1; 9 bases align to TRBD1. The CDR3 consists of 14 residues. V shed 2 bases, J shed 6 bases, and the junction held 6 bases outside the gene matches. From germline, CDR1 is SGHRS and CDR2 YFSETQ.

To note about this clonotype: One base away lies a much larger clone, so this may be a sequencing read error. The genes are TRBV5-4 and TRBJ2-1; D uncertain. This CDR3 is built from 13 residues. Germline CDR1 SGHNT, CDR2 YYREEE (reference sequence). CDR3 DNA: TGTGCCAGCAGCTCCTCCGGTTACAATGAGCGGTTCTTC. This gives the protein CASSSSGYNERFF.

The chain employs TRBV6-2 or TRBV6-3 and TRBJ2-5, with D uncertain. Germline assignment: CDR1 MNHEY and CDR2 SVGEGT. V was shortened by 6 bases and J by 2 bases, with 13 bases between the two germline ends. The CDR3 loop spans 14 amino acids. CDR3 nucleotides: TGTGCCAGCAGACTTGATTTTTCACAAGAGACCCAGTACTTC. Amino acid sequence: CASRLDFSQETQYF.

The J gene is TRBJ1-5, the V gene TRBV18; D might be TRBD1 (5 bases). The V end was cut by 6 bases, the J end by 5 bases, with 20 bases between. CDR3 length: 16 amino acids. The germline CDR1 and CDR2 sequences are KGHSH and LQKENI. CDR3 region: CASSPSGTGNDQPQHF. DNA of the CDR3: TGTGCCAGCTCCCCCAGTGGGACGGGAAACGATCAGCCCCAGCATTTT.

A few counts support this clonotype. This CDR3 is CAISGHQVRSGNTIYF. Written as DNA, the CDR3 is TGTGCCATCAGTGGACATCAGGTGCGCTCTGGAAACACCATATATTTT. The chain couples TRBV10-3 to TRBJ1-3; D is ambiguous. The CDR3 length is 16 residues. V lost 4 bases to trimming and J lost 0 bases, with 13 bases between them. CDR1 ENHRY and CDR2 SYGVKD come from the germline V gene.

J is TRBJ2-4 and V is TRBV5-1, with D possibly being TRBD1 (6 bases). Per germline, CDR1 SGHRS and CDR2 YFSETQ. This CDR3 has 16 residues. Trimming stripped 0 bases from V and 0 bases from J, with 10 bases between. The CDR3 bases are TGCGCCAGCAGCTTGGGGGGGACAACAGCCAAAAACATTCAGTACTTC. It yields the protein CASSLGGTTAKNIQYF.

This clonotype was seen a few times. This rearrangement joins TRBV7-6 to TRBJ1-4, with D hard to call. From germline, CDR1 is SGHVS and CDR2 FNYEAQ. Trimming removed 0 bases from V and 0 bases from J, with 17 bases in between. This CDR3 region has 19 residues. CDR3 residues: CASSLARVGFETTNEKLFF. CDR3 DNA: TGTGCCAGCAGCTTAGCGCGTGTAGGATTTGAGACAACTAATGAAAAACTGTTTTTT.

The chain is built from TRBV20-1 and TRBJ1-2; weak D call: TRBD1 (5 bases). Germline assignment: CDR1 DFQATT and CDR2 SNEGSKA (reference sequence). Trimming shortened V by 1 base and J by 1 base, and 13 bases separated the two germline ends. The CDR3 is 15 residues long. CDR3 DNA sequence: TGCAGTGCTAGAGGATCGACAGACAATAACTATGGCTACACCTTC. It encodes CSARGSTDNNYGYTF.

This rearrangement joins TRBV12-3 or TRBV12-4 to TRBJ1-4; 8 bases agree with TRBD1. V shed 5 bases, J shed 4 bases, and the junction held 3 bases outside the gene matches. The CDR3 consists of 14 residues. The CDR3 here is CASSHGQGNEKLFF. The DNA for the CDR3 is TGTGCCAGCAGTCACGGACAGGGTAATGAAAAACTGTTTTTT.

This clonotype showed up many times. The gene calls are TRBV12-3 or TRBV12-4 and TRBJ1-4; D uncertain. V lost 6 bases and J lost 12, with 11 bases in between. The CDR3 loop spans 11 amino acids. DNA of the CDR3: TGTGCCAGCAGCAGGACGTGGGAACTGTTTTTT. Translating gives CASSRTWELFF.

This clonotype was seen repeatedly, ten times or more. The chain has TRBV11-2 and TRBJ2-7; D remains unclear. CDR1 is SGHAT, CDR2 FQNNGV, per germline. V was cut by 1 base and J by 5 bases, with 15 bases left in between. This CDR3 is 15 amino acids long. CDR3 nucleotide sequence: TGTGCCAGCAGCTTAGCGGTCCCGCTACTGAACGAGCAGTACTTC. Its translation is CASSLAVPLLNEQYF.

The chain employs TRBV14 and TRBJ2-5, with D possibly TRBD2 on 5 matching bases. From germline, CDR1 is SGHDN and CDR2 FVKESK. The CDR3 has 15 residues. Trimming took off 2 bases at V and 4 bases at J, with 14 bases between the two ends. CDR3: CASSQFRGTGETQYF. CDR3 DNA sequence: TGTGCCAGCAGCCAATTCCGGGGAACGGGAGAGACCCAGTACTTC. Drawing the rest from reference TRBV14 and TRBJ2-5, the complete variable domain is EAGVTQFPSHSVIEKGQTVTLRCDPISGHDNLYWYRRVMGKEIKFLLHFVKESKQDESGMPNNRFLAERTGGTYSTLKVQPAELEDSGVYFCASSQFRGTGETQYFGPGTRLLVL.

This clonotype was observed at least ten times. The rearrangement joins TRBV12-3 or TRBV12-4 to TRBJ2-7; 8 bases align to TRBD1. The CDR3 spans 16 residues. Trimming at V came to 4 bases and at J to 1 base, leaving 9 bases not matched to a gene. In DNA form, the CDR3 reads TGTGCCAGCAGTTCGACCGACAGGGGAAAGTCCTACGAGCAGTACTTC. It is translated as CASSSTDRGKSYEQYF.

Many counts were recorded for this clonotype. V is TRBV3-1 and J is TRBJ2-5, with 9 bases matching TRBD1. Germline V gene lookup returns CDR1 LGHDT and CDR2 YNNKEL (reference sequence). The CDR3 length is 16 residues. J lost 6 bases, V lost 4 bases, and 12 bases had no gene match. CDR3 nucleotide sequence: TGTGCCAGCAGCCTCGTCCCGGGACAGGGCCCTAAGACCCAGTACTTC. Translated: CASSLVPGQGPKTQYF.

This clonotype was seen at least ten times. The gene calls are TRBV28 and TRBJ1-3; no clear D gene. The CDR3 has 15 amino acids. Germline V gene lookup returns CDR1 MDHEN and CDR2 SYDVKM. The ends were cut back, 5 bases at V and 0 bases at J, with 11 bases in the middle. In DNA, the CDR3 is TGTGCCAGCAGTCCTCAGGTTCTCTCTGGAAACACCATATATTTT. It translates to CASSPQVLSGNTIYF.

The chain links TRBV7-9 to TRBJ2-5, with a possible D match to TRBD1 (5 bases). Trimming cost V 1 base and J 3 bases, with 6 bases left between them. The CDR3 has 13 residues. CDR1 and CDR2 (germline): SEHNR, FQNEAQ (reference sequence). The CDR3 loop is CASSLEGEETQYF. The DNA of the CDR3 is TGTGCCAGCAGCTTAGAAGGGGAAGAGACCCAGTACTTC.